Listed below are T cell receptor beta chains from one sample, sequenced in a study of shared clonotypes between healthy human individuals. Sequencing was performed with immunoSEQ multiplex PCR; in TCRdb, only in-frame clones are kept and a portion is missing. The sample contains approximately 2.1 million clones, more than 80% of which appear only once. Sequencing input: naive CD4+ T cells from PBMCs. The receptor set was obtained from a man aged 18-30 years in good health. Some clones in this sample may be carry-over from other donors' samples. The CDR3 runs from the conserved cysteine through the conserved F or W. The D gene is left open where the match is weak. Expanded clones are given a class, and other clones once, few, many or no size at all.

CDR3aa | j_gene | d_gene | abundance | v_gene
CASSLTPGQRLEQFF | TRBJ2-1 | - | - | TRBV7-3
CAISPGLLGGYGYTF | TRBJ1-2 | - | - | TRBV10-3
CASSPGWATNTGELFF | TRBJ2-2 | - | - | TRBV7-3
CASSLDGARDF | TRBJ1-3 | - | - | TRBV28
CASSSTVRDQPQHF | TRBJ1-5 | - | - | TRBV6-6
CASSVAGGGGRAHEQYF | TRBJ2-7 | TRBD2 | - | TRBV9
CASSSGDRHATNEKLFF | TRBJ1-4 | - | - | TRBV21-1
CASSTDGQPNTEAFF | TRBJ1-1 | - | once | TRBV5-1
CASSSGTGANYGYTF | TRBJ1-2 | TRBD1 | - | TRBV13
CASRTGGWQPQHF | TRBJ1-5 | TRBD1 | - | TRBV28
CASRDWGSNQPQHF | TRBJ1-5 | - | - | TRBV27
CASTAGVALSYNEQFF | TRBJ2-1 | - | - | TRBV2
CAGYREELFF | TRBJ2-2 | - | - | TRBV2
CASTGTRTYNEQFF | TRBJ2-1 | TRBD2 | - | TRBV2
CAWSGVVDEQYF | TRBJ2-7 | - | - | TRBV30
CASSFPSGPHLLYEQYF | TRBJ2-7 | - | - | TRBV28
CASSLGNYGYTF | TRBJ1-2 | - | - | TRBV7-9
CASSSLDRGNEQFF | TRBJ2-1 | TRBD1 | - | TRBV6-5